One sample yielded the 7 T cell receptor beta chains listed below, sequenced in a study of blood T cell repertoires in COVID-19. Sequencing was performed with immunoSEQ multiplex PCR; in TCRdb, only in-frame clones are kept and a portion is missing. Counted here are 150,000 to 200,000 clones, under 90% occurring once; the ten biggest clones make up about 14%. The material sequenced was peripheral blood. The receptor source for this set is a woman between 65 and 79 years old with COVID-19, enrolled during active disease.

The chain combines TRBV11-2 with TRBJ1-1, with D tentatively TRBD1 (6 bases). The CDR3 is 14 amino acids. V lost 8 bases to trimming and J lost 14 bases, with 27 bases between them. Germline V gene sequence: CDR1 SGHAT, CDR2 FQNNGV. CDR3 protein: CASAVGSRDTGTFF. The CDR3 DNA sequence: TGTGCCAGCGCCGTGGGGAGCCGGGACACTGGGACCTTCTTT.

This clone was seen only a few times. The V and J genes are TRBV30 and TRBJ1-2; 8 nucleotides line up with TRBD1. This CDR3 region has 13 residues. From germline, CDR1 is GTSNPN and CDR2 SVGIG (reference sequence). V was clipped by 3 bases and J by 5 bases; unmatched bases: 5. CDR3 sequence (DNA): TGTGCCTGGAGGGGACAGGCCGGGTATGGCTACACCTTC. Protein sequence: CAWRGQAGYGYTF.

This clone showed up many times. The chain links TRBV5-5 to TRBJ2-1; D is undetermined. Trimming took off 2 bases at V and 0 bases at J, with 12 bases between the two ends. Per germline, CDR1 SGHKS and CDR2 YYEKEE (reference sequence). The CDR3 has 16 residues. The CDR3 DNA reads TGTGCCAGCAGCTTAATGGCCGTCAGCTCCTACAATGAGCAGTTCTTC. Its translation: CASSLMAVSSYNEQFF. The full variable domain, rest sourced from reference TRBV5-5 and TRBJ2-1, is DAGVTQSPTHLIKTRGQQVTLRCSPISGHKSVSWYQQVLGQGPQFIFQYYEKEERGRGNFPDRFSARQFPNYSSELNVNALLLGDSALYLCASSLMAVSSYNEQFFGPGTRLTVL.

This clone was recorded only once. J is TRBJ2-5 and V is TRBV9; D gene ambiguous. V was shortened by 6 bases and J by 4 bases, with 22 bases between the two germline ends. The germline V gene has CDR1 SGDLS and CDR2 YYNGEE. This CDR3 has 16 residues. The DNA of the CDR3 is TGTGCCAGCAACTCCCGTGGCAGCGATCCCTCAGAGACCCAGTACTTC. It codes for CASNSRGSDPSETQYF.

CDR3 in amino acids: CASSGTGHSNQPQHF. In nucleotides, the CDR3 is TGTGCCTCCTCAGGTACAGGGCATAGCAATCAGCCCCAGCATTTT. The gene calls are TRBV2 and TRBJ1-5; tentatively, D is TRBD1 (6 bases). This CDR3 spans 15 amino acids. The germline V and J ends were trimmed by 11 bases and 0 bases, with 17 bases remaining between them. CDR1 and CDR2 from the germline V gene are SNHLY and FYNNEI.

The rearrangement uses TRBV6-5 and TRBJ1-1, with a possible D match to TRBD1 (5 bases). V was pared by 4 bases and J by 4 bases, with 10 bases between. Germline loops: CDR1 MNHEY, CDR2 SVGAGI. This CDR3 has 13 residues. CDR3 nucleotides: TGTGCCAGCAGTTCCAGGGAGGCCACTGAAGCTTTCTTT. Translated: CASSSREATEAFF.

The chain joins TRBV19 to TRBJ2-7; D perhaps matches TRBD2 (5 bases). This CDR3 comprises 14 residues. The V and J ends lost 1 base and 2 bases respectively, with 9 bases between them. Germline loops: CDR1 LNHDA, CDR2 SQIVND (reference sequence). The CDR3 here is CASSIASITYEQYF. As DNA, the CDR3 is TGTGCCAGTAGTATAGCTAGCATCACCTACGAGCAGTACTTC. Supplemented by reference TRBV19 and TRBJ2-7, the full variable domain reads DGGITQSPKYLFRKEGQNVTLSCEQNLNHDAMYWYRQDPGQGLRLIYYSQIVNDFQKGDIAEGYSVSREKKESFPLTVTSAQKNPTAFYLCASSIASITYEQYFGPGTRLTVT.